The 5 T cell receptor gamma chains listed next were all sequenced from one sample in a study of gamma-delta T cells after stem cell transplantation (dated by TCRdb to about 2016). Library preparation was by RT-PCR. TCRdb lists the instrument as Illumina MiSeq. TCRdb called clones anew from the public reads via CATT; matching DNA rows were later pooled. The sample has around 210 gamma-chain clones on record, around 17% of them singletons. In total, the top ten clones hold 55% to 65% of the sample. The sample taken for sequencing was gamma-delta T cells. The receptors were sampled from a human donor. It is not recorded whose cells these are; they may come from a transplant donor.

A few counts support this clone. This probably arose from a read error, given a far larger clone one base away. The rearrangement links TRGV3 to TRGJ1 or TRGJ2. Matching the DNA to germline supplied the J gene, which TCRdb does not give. The CDR3 totals 11 residues. CDR1 VTNTFY and CDR2 YDVSTARD come from the germline V gene (reference sequence). CDR3 protein: CAAWDRPTKLF. In nucleotides, the CDR3 is TGTGCCGCCTGGGACAGGCCTACGAAACTCTTT.

This clone showed up just a few times. The rearrangement uses TRGV9 and TRGJP. Here the J gene came from matching the DNA to germline, since TCRdb omits it. The CDR3 contains 15 residues. From germline, CDR1 is GITISATS and CDR2 ISYDGTV (reference sequence). V dropped 4 bases and J dropped 7; count of bases not matched to a gene: 4. The CDR3 DNA reads TGTGCCTTGTGGGACCAGGAGTTGGGCAAAAAAATCAAGGTATTT. It translates to CALWDQELGKKIKVF.

Comments on this clone: It differs at one base from a far larger clone, so likely a read error. This sample also contains other DNA sequences that code for the same CDR3. The chain employs TRGV9 and TRGJP. No J segment appears in TCRdb, so it was assigned here by matching the sequence to germline. The CDR3 covers 15 residues. Germline V CDR1 and CDR2: GITISATS, ISYDGTV (reference sequence). The CDR3 region is CALWERGLGKKIKVF. CDR3 in DNA: TGTGCCCTGTGGGAGAGGGGGTTGGGCAAAAAAATCAAGGTATTT.

This clone is hyperexpanded by share. The chain employs TRGV8 and TRGJ1 or TRGJ2. CDR1 and CDR2 (germline): VENAVY, YDSYNSRV. The V segment lost 8 bases and the J segment 2 bases; nucleotides outside the gene matches: 12. The length of the CDR3 is 14 residues. The CDR3, as DNA: TGTGCCACCTACCCCCACCACTATTATTATAAGAAACTCTTT. Amino acids: CATYPHHYYYKKLF.

This clone was picked up a small number of times. The chain carries TRGV9 and TRGJP. TCRdb carries no J gene annotation; the J gene was assigned here by matching the DNA with germline. Germline V CDR1 and CDR2: GITISATS, ISYDGTV (reference sequence). This CDR3 region has 15 residues. The trim removed 5 bases at V and 5 bases at J, leaving 3 bases unmatched. CDR3 in amino acids: CALWVEELGKKIKVF. The CDR3 region has the DNA TGTGCCTTGTGGGTGGAAGAGTTGGGCAAAAAAATCAAGGTATTT.